This T cell receptor (beta chain) was captured in a study of blood T cells in healthy people across ages. Primers used in a second PCR of about 6 to 11 cycles were a sample-barcoded 5' primer and a J-beta primer mix. TCRdb passed the 5' RACE reads through MiXCR, listing each CDR3 protein once. The sample has 2 million or so distinct CDR3 sequences, roughly 52% seen once. Findings of the study overall: Investigators treated diversity estimates from one million T cells as underestimates.

Concerning this clonotype itself: Its cognate antigen is unknown.

V was clipped by 3 bases and J by 6 bases, with 10 bases between them. Germline V CDR1 and CDR2: ENHRY, SYGVKD. This CDR3 region has 13 residues. The sequenced sample was blood. This clonotype was obtained from a woman aged 40 to 50 in good health. V gene TRBV10-3 combines with J gene TRBJ2-3; D may be TRBD2 (5 bases). DNA for the CDR3: TGTGCCATCAGTGATGTAGCGTTTGATACGCAGTATTTT. As protein: CAISDVAFDTQYF.